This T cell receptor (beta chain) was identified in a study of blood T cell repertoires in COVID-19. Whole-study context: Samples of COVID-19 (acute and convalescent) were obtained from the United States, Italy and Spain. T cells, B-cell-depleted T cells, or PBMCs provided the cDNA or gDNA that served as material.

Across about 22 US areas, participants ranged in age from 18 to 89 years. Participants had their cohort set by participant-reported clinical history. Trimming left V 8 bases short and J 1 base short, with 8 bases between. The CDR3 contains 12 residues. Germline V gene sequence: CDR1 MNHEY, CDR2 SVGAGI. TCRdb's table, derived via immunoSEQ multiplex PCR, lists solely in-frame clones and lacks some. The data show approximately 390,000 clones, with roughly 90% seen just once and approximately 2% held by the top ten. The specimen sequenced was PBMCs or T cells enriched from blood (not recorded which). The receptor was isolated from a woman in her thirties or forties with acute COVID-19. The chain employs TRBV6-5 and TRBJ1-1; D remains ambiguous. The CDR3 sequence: CASSDQNTEAFF. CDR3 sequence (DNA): TGTGCCAGCTCAGATCAGAACACTGAAGCTTTCTTT.